This TCR beta chain was obtained from a study of beta chain features in type 1 diabetes. Germline loops: CDR1 SGHAT, CDR2 FQNNGV. The CDR3 is 15 residues long. The V and J ends lost 5 bases and 2 bases, in that order; junction bases with no gene match: 5. Expressed TCRB transcripts were sequenced because the entire RNA isolate underwent reverse transcription. The protocol was immunoSEQ multiplex PCR, while the TCRdb copy is restricted to in-frame clones and leaves out a portion. The repertoire holds roughly 230,000 clones, with over 9.5% as singletons. The V call is TRBV11-2, the J call TRBJ1-3, with TRBD1 matching 8 bases. Sequences were obtained from naive CD4+ T cells from blood. The receptor comes from a woman younger than 35 in good health. The CDR3 loop reads CASSRIQGAGNTIYF. CDR3 nucleotide sequence: TGTGCCAGCAGCCGTATACAGGGGGCTGGAAACACCATATATTTT.